The clone carrying this T cell receptor (beta chain) was observed a few times. What it binds is not known. The CDR3 is 12 residues long. CDR1 and CDR2 (germline): ENHRY, SYGVKD. Trimming shortened V by 3 bases and J by 9 bases, and 12 bases separated the two germline ends. The sample is drawn from a study of T cell repertoires in cytomegalovirus infection. About the research overall: Both a matching HLA type and CMV infection were indicated by public TCR beta signatures. The study, taken as a whole, reports: Cumulative public TCR beta family frequency identified carriers of CMV plus the relevant HLA.

Each CDR3 protein is one row after TCRdb ran MiXCR on the reads. The sample shows approximately 750,000 distinct CDR3 sequences, about 40% of them seen only once. The source of this sequence is a human donor in good health (CMV status not recorded). Some clones in this sample may be carry-over from other donors' samples. Sequencing was done on a sample of PBMCs. The chain uses TRBV10-3 and TRBJ2-7; TRBD1 might be the D (5 bases). CDR3 loop: CAISDSRAGQYF. The CDR3 nucleotides are TGTGCCATCAGTGACTCCAGGGCCGGGCAGTACTTC.